The next 3 T cell receptor beta chains were all read from a single sample in a study of T-cell reconstitution after alpha-beta-depleted transplantation in children. Unique molecular identifiers were incorporated when the TCRbeta library was constructed. TCRdb used MiXCR to reprocess the PCR reads, holding one entry per CDR3 protein. Of 75,000 to 80,000 distinct CDR3 sequences in the sample, roughly 18% were seen once. Source: PBMCs, mostly from graft donor cells, taken 360 days after TCRalphabeta/CD19-depleted stem cell transplant. These receptors all come from a male patient between 2 and 10 years old who had a stem cell transplant for acute lymphoblastic leukemia, so the T cells may come from the graft donor.

V usage is TRBV11-2 and J usage is TRBJ2-7; D may match TRBD1 or TRBD2 (5 bases each). Trimming took 2 bases from V and 6 from J, leaving 14 bases between them. Germline V gene lookup returns CDR1 SGHAT and CDR2 FQNNGV. The length of the CDR3 is 14 residues. The CDR3 loop reads CASSLSLRGAEQYF. The DNA for the CDR3 is TGTGCCAGCAGCTTAAGCTTAAGGGGAGCCGAGCAGTACTTC.

This chain uses TRBV20-1 with TRBJ2-3; 10 nucleotides match TRBD1. CDR1 DFQATT and CDR2 SNEGSKA come from the germline V gene (reference sequence). V shed 0 bases and J 9 bases; nucleotides not matched to a gene: 21. The CDR3 is made up of 19 amino acids. The CDR3 DNA reads as TGCAGTGCTAGAGATCCCTGGGACAGGGGCCCCTCACGGATACGGACGCAGTATTTT. Translation gives CSARDPWDRGPSRIRTQYF.

At least ten counts were recorded for this clonotype. This chain links TRBV5-1 with TRBJ1-2; 8 bases match TRBD1. Germline V gives CDR1 SGHRS, CDR2 YFSETQ. The junction had 5 bases not matched to a gene; V was cut back by 5 bases and J by 8 bases. The CDR3 sequence is 12 residues long. DNA for the CDR3: TGCGCCAGCAGTCGCTGGACAGGGGGCTACACCTTC. Translated, it gives CASSRWTGGYTF.